This T cell receptor (beta chain) was sequenced during a study of blood T cells in healthy people across ages (dated by TCRdb to between 2014 and 2017). Broadly, across the study: In model experiments, roughly one uniquely barcoded TCR beta cDNA molecule per two T cells was captured by template switching. Age-related changes in TCR beta repertoire diversity were measured in the study by deep sequencing normalized with unique cDNA molecular identifiers. Four age groups were formed from the donors: young (average approximately 15 years), middle-aged (around 37), aged (62) and long-lived (more than 75). Donors of different ages were randomly distributed across sequencing lanes to avoid experimental bias. Using the same blood draw, the study looked at two additional independent replicas of 1 million unique cDNA reads for two donors, one aged 18 to 30 and the other aged 80 or older.

Overall results and qualifications from the work: Observed TCR beta diversity per million T cells fell roughly linearly with age, and a significant reduction was already apparent by age approximately 41. There was a strong correlation between observed TCR beta diversity and the percentage of naive T cells measured by flow cytometry. The long-lived group showed more naive CD4+ T cells, fewer expanded clones and increased TCR diversity than the aged group, suggesting age selection. Estimates of total diversity based on one million sequenced T cells were considered lower bounds and underestimates. The CMV infection status of donors was not known, potentially confounding age-related changes in expanded clonotypes. Because profiling used bulk unsorted PBMCs, naive and antigen-experienced compartments could not be compared conclusively.

Donors were 30 to 45 systemically healthy Caucasian individuals from Russia aged roughly 6 to 100 years. Each donor gave about 11 milliliters of peripheral blood, drawn into EDTA-treated Vacutainer tubes. PBMCs were isolated by Ficoll-Paque density-gradient centrifugation, with at least 7 million obtained per sample. Total RNA was extracted from PBMCs with Trizol reagent, with at least 6 micrograms obtained per sample. For every donor, an aliquot of PBMCs went through flow cytometry to measure the percentages of naive CD45RAhigh/CD27high T cells. As regards this clonotype: Which antigen it targets is not known. Nothing much larger sits one base from this clone, and base qualities are not available.

The library was prepared using 5' RACE. Sequencing used an Illumina HiSeq 2500. The second PCR ran for roughly 6 to 11 cycles and used a J-beta primer mix along with a sample-barcoded 5' primer. A template-switch 5' adaptor carrying 12 random nucleotides introduced a unique molecular identifier onto each TCR beta cDNA molecule. At least 2.5 million CDR3-containing paired-end reads were obtained from each sample. The Mint cDNA synthesis kit, primed by a TRBC-specific oligonucleotide, was used to synthesize first-strand cDNA from all RNA. All cDNA was treated with uracil-DNA glycosylase and then went through a first 18-cycle PCR with the universal primers M1SS and BC2_uni_R. The source study handled its data this way. Normalization of each sample was performed by random selection of 1 million high-quality reads, each carrying a distinct molecular identifier. Reads sharing molecular identifiers were discarded rather than binned into consensus sequences. MiTCR, run with a Q25 quality threshold and the strictest error-elimination algorithm, handled CDR3 identification, clonotype clustering and error correction. A nonparametric unseen species model with Euler transformation was used to estimate lower-bound total TCR beta diversity. Starting from the raw public reads, TCRdb applied fastp trimming at Q25, assembled clones with MiXCR and retained in-frame beta chains. One record per CDR3 amino acid sequence lists the most common genes and DNA. TCRdb assigned the V and J calls; the authors' analysis was not used. Here the sample has more than 1.4 million distinct CDR3 sequences; around 42% occur a single time. Jointly, the top ten make up 7.9% of the sample.

V has 2 bases trimmed and J has 1 base trimmed; junction bases matching no gene number 18. The CDR3 goes from the cysteine to the phenylalanine over 21 residues. Only CDR3 DNA remains: 63 bases, in frame from the first base. The germline V gene encodes CDR1 MNHEY and CDR2 SVGAGI. Sequenced material: blood. The V and J genes are TRBV6-5 and TRBJ2-3; 10 of the junction bases match TRBD2. This TCR was sampled from a young woman in good health. The DNA is TGTGCCAGCAGTTACCAGTTCTTGGGGTTAGTACTAGCGGGACGCACAGATACGCAGTATTTT. Its translation is CASSYQFLGLVLAGRTDTQYF.